This T cell receptor (beta chain) originates from a study of cytomegalovirus exposure and HLA in healthy donors. General observations from the study: Immune exposure was documented only through CMV serostatus. The likely explanation for a cluster of highly shared sequence variants was sequencing artifact.

The V gene's germline CDR1 is MNHNS and CDR2 SASEGT. Trimming took 4 bases from V and 1 from J, leaving 7 bases between them. The CDR3 contains 13 residues. About this clone itself: Its target is unknown.

The PCR employed 60 Vbeta primers together with 13 Jbeta primers. TCRdb keeps only in-frame clones here, not all; method: immunoSEQ multiplex PCR. The sample comprises more than 90,000 clones, 70% of which are singletons, and 8% to 9.5% rests with the top ten. The sample taken for sequencing was PBMCs. The receptor was isolated from a man aged 30-40 years in good health and CMV-seropositive. The rearrangement links TRBV6-1 to TRBJ1-1; D perhaps matches TRBD1 (5 bases). CDR3 in amino acids: CASSVGQNTEAFF. In DNA form, the CDR3 reads TGTGCCAGCAGTGTTGGACAGAACACTGAAGCTTTCTTT.